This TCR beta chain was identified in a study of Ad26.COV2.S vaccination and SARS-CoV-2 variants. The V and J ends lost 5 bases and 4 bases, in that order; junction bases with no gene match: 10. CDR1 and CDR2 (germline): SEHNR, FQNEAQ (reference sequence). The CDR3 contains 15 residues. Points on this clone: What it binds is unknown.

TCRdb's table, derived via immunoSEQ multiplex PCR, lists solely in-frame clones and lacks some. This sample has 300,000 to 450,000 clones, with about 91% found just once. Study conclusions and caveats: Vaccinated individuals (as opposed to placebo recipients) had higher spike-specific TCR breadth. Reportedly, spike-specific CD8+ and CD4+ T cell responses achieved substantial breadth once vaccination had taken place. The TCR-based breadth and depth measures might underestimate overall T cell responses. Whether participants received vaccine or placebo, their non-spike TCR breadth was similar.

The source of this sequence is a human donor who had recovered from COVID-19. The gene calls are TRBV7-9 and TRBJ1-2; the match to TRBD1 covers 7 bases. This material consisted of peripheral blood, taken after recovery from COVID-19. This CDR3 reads CASSASGQSFYGYTF. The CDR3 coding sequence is TGTGCCAGCAGCGCATCGGGACAGAGCTTCTATGGCTACACCTTC. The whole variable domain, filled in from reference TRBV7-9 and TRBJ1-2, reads DTGVSQNPRHKITKRGQNVTFRCDPISEHNRLYWYRQTLGQGPEFLTYFQNEAQLEKSRLLSDRFSAERPKGSFSTLEIQRTEQGDSAMYLCASSASGQSFYGYTFGSGTRLTVV.